This passage covers 25 T cell receptor beta chains from one sample sequenced in a study of T cells in localized non-small cell lung cancer. Method: immunoSEQ multiplex PCR; TCRdb's copy keeps in-frame clones and lacks some. There are over a thousand clones in the sample; approximately 20% occur only once, and 15% to 20% lies in the top ten. Sequenced here: normal lung tissue next to the tumor, sampled before any cancer treatment. The receptors derive from a female donor older than 55 with stage II squamous cell lung carcinoma.

This clone has a handful of counts. V usage is TRBV19 and J usage is TRBJ2-5; weak D call: TRBD1 (6 bases). Germline-derived CDR1 and CDR2 are LNHDA and SQIVND (reference sequence). The CDR3 totals 15 residues. V lost 6 bases to trimming and J lost 4 bases, with 18 bases between them. The CDR3, as DNA: TGTGCCAGTAGCCCCACCACAGGGTGGGGAGAGACCCAGTACTTC. This encodes CASSPTTGWGETQYF.

This sequence joins TRBV29-1 and TRBJ2-7, with 7 bases identical to TRBD1. The CDR3 contains 13 residues. CDR1 is SQVTM and CDR2 is ANQGSEA in the germline V gene. V lost 3 bases and J lost 3; bases outside the gene matches: 5. The CDR3 region is CSVDGDRHYEQYF. In DNA, the CDR3 is TGCAGCGTTGACGGGGACAGACACTACGAGCAGTACTTC.

V is TRBV9 and J is TRBJ1-2; 8 bases align to TRBD1. V was clipped by 4 bases and J by 7 bases; unmatched bases: 6. Germline CDR1 and CDR2: SGDLS and YYNGEE. This CDR3 region has 13 residues. The DNA for the CDR3 is TGTGCCAGCAGCCTGACAGGGGAGGGTGGCTACACCTTC. Its protein is CASSLTGEGGYTF. The entire variable domain, with the rest obtained from reference TRBV9 and TRBJ1-2, is as follows: DSGVTQTPKHLITATGQRVTLRCSPRSGDLSVYWYQQSLDQGLQFLIQYYNGEERAKGNILERFSAQQFPDLHSELNLSSLELGDSALYFCASSLTGEGGYTFGSGTRLTVV.

This clone has a handful of counts. The chain carries TRBV28 and TRBJ2-1; the D gene is possibly TRBD2 (6 bases). The CDR3 extends over 13 amino acids. Germline CDR1 is MDHEN and CDR2 is SYDVKM. Trimming pared 5 bases from V and 14 bases from J, leaving 19 bases between. The CDR3: CASSLRDSAKEFF. The CDR3 bases are TGTGCCAGCAGTCTCCGGGACTCTGCAAAAGAGTTCTTC.

This chain links TRBV14 with TRBJ1-6, with D possibly TRBD1 on 5 matching bases. CDR3 length equals 13 residues. Trimming removed 4 bases from V and 13 bases from J, with 14 bases in between. The germline V gene has CDR1 SGHDN and CDR2 FVKESK. For the CDR3, the DNA is TGTGCCAGCAGCCCAGGTTTGGGGCGGCCCCTCCACTTT. It encodes CASSPGLGRPLHF. Variable domain in full (rest from reference TRBV14 and TRBJ1-6): EAGVTQFPSHSVIEKGQTVTLRCDPISGHDNLYWYRRVMGKEIKFLLHFVKESKQDESGMPNNRFLAERTGGTYSTLKVQPAELEDSGVYFCASSPGLGRPLHFGNGTRLTVT.

This clone has more than one count but fewer than ten. V and J are TRBV6-8 and TRBJ1-4; D not resolved. Germline V gene sequence: CDR1 MNHGY, CDR2 SAAAGT. V lost 6 bases and J lost 6, with 14 bases in between. The CDR3 has 14 residues. As DNA, the CDR3 is TGTGCCAGCAGAGACTCAGGATGGGATGAAAAACTGTTTTTT. Protein sequence: CASRDSGWDEKLFF.

This clone was found a few times. The chain combines TRBV29-1 with TRBJ1-1, with D possibly matching TRBD1 (5 bases). The ends were cut back, 4 bases at V and 4 bases at J, with 19 bases in the middle. The CDR3 contains 15 residues. Germline V gives CDR1 SQVTM, CDR2 ANQGSEA. The CDR3 region has the DNA TGCAGCGTTGCCTTTTACCGGGGGGGTAGCACTGAAGCTTTCTTT. Translated: CSVAFYRGGSTEAFF.

This clone was counted a few times. The chain carries TRBV9 and TRBJ1-2; TRBD1 matches 9 bases. The CDR3 runs 14 residues. Trimming at V came to 3 bases and at J to 6 bases, leaving 6 bases not matched to a gene. Germline CDR1 and CDR2: SGDLS and YYNGEE. The CDR3 DNA follows: TGTGCCAGCAGCGCCCAACAGGGGGCACATGGCTACACCTTC. Its translation: CASSAQQGAHGYTF.

This clone was counted a single time. V usage is TRBV29-1 and J usage is TRBJ1-1; D might be TRBD1 (5 bases). This CDR3 contains 12 residues. With 1 base removed from V and 4 bases from J, the gap between germline ends came to 7 bases. Germline-derived CDR1 and CDR2 are SQVTM and ANQGSEA. Written as DNA, the CDR3 is TGCAGCGTTGAAGGGACAACCACTGAAGCTTTCTTT. Its protein product is CSVEGTTTEAFF.

The chain is built from TRBV25-1 and TRBJ1-2; D gene unclear. Germline CDR1 reads MGHDK; CDR2 reads SYGVNS. This CDR3 spans 14 amino acids. V was pared by 2 bases and J by 4 bases, with 11 bases between. The CDR3 DNA reads as TGTGCCAGCAGTGAAGGCGGAGAGAGCTATGGCTACACCTTC. This translates into CASSEGGESYGYTF.

The J gene is TRBJ2-1, the V gene TRBV19, with 7 nucleotides matching TRBD2. V dropped 4 bases and J dropped 7; count of bases not matched to a gene: 16. The CDR3 has 17 amino acids. Germline CDR1 is LNHDA and CDR2 is SQIVND (reference sequence). In DNA form, the CDR3 reads TGTGCCAGTAGTACCTTATTTGGACTAGGGCGGGATAATGAGCAGTTCTTC. Its translation: CASSTLFGLGRDNEQFF. Filled out from reference TRBV19 and TRBJ2-1, the complete variable domain reads DGGITQSPKYLFRKEGQNVTLSCEQNLNHDAMYWYRQDPGQGLRLIYYSQIVNDFQKGDIAEGYSVSREKKESFPLTVTSAQKNPTAFYLCASSTLFGLGRDNEQFFGPGTRLTVL.

The genes are TRBV5-1 and TRBJ2-1, with 12 bases matching TRBD2. Germline CDR1 reads SGHRS; CDR2 reads YFSETQ. The CDR3 is 17 amino acids. The V segment lost 4 bases and the J segment 1 base; nucleotides outside the gene matches: 6. Here the CDR3 DNA reads TGCGCCAGCAGCACGAGGACTAGCGGGGTGTCCTACAATGAGCAGTTCTTC. Translated, it gives CASSTRTSGVSYNEQFF.

There are a few counts of this clone. The chain uses TRBV11-3 and TRBJ2-1; D gene ambiguous. CDR3 length: 15 amino acids. CDR1 SGHNT and CDR2 YENEEA come from the germline V gene. Trimming shortened V by 5 bases and J by 3 bases, and 14 bases separated the two germline ends. The CDR3 coding sequence is TGTGCCAGCAGCCCAGCCTACGGCCGCTACAATGAGCAGTTCTTC. Its translation: CASSPAYGRYNEQFF.

This clone has only a few counts. The rearrangement uses TRBV6-8 and TRBJ2-7, with 8 bases aligning to TRBD1. CDR3 length equals 14 residues. From germline, CDR1 is MNHGY and CDR2 SAAAGT. J lost 3 bases, V lost 7 bases, and 8 bases had no gene match. The CDR3 loop is CASKPGQALYEQYF. The DNA of the CDR3 is TGTGCCAGCAAACCGGGACAGGCCCTCTACGAGCAGTACTTC.

The chain employs TRBV2 and TRBJ2-2; D remains ambiguous. With 6 bases removed from V and 1 base from J, the gap between germline ends came to 6 bases. CDR1 and CDR2 (germline): SNHLY, FYNNEI. The CDR3 sequence is 13 residues long. In nucleotides, the CDR3 is TGTGCCAGCAGCCGACAGAACACCGGGGAGCTGTTTTTT. This encodes CASSRQNTGELFF. Combining the CDR3 with reference TRBV2 and TRBJ2-2 gives the whole variable domain EPEVTQTPSHQVTQMGQEVILRCVPISNHLYFYWYRQILGQKVEFLVSFYNNEISEKSEIFDDQFSVERPDGSNFTLKIRSTKLEDSAMYFCASSRQNTGELFFGEGSRLTVL.

The chain recombines TRBV19 with TRBJ1-1, with a possible D match to TRBD1 (5 bases). V lost 2 bases, J lost 1 base, and 8 bases lay in between. Germline V gives CDR1 LNHDA, CDR2 SQIVND (reference sequence). The CDR3 is made up of 14 amino acids. As DNA, the CDR3 is TGTGCCAGTAGTATACGACAGAGGAACACTGAAGCTTTCTTT. It encodes CASSIRQRNTEAFF.

The chain joins TRBV19 to TRBJ2-1, with 8 bases that match TRBD2. Trimming at V came to 1 base and at J to 7 bases, leaving 6 bases not matched to a gene. Per germline, CDR1 LNHDA and CDR2 SQIVND (reference sequence). The CDR3 covers 15 residues. The CDR3 is CASSIGAGAGNEQFF. DNA for the CDR3: TGTGCCAGTAGTATAGGAGCGGGGGCGGGAAATGAGCAGTTCTTC.

By share, this clone ranks as large (0.1 to 1%). This chain links TRBV19 with TRBJ1-1; a weak D match, TRBD1 (6 bases). V was clipped by 5 bases and J by 3 bases, with 10 bases between them. This CDR3 is 13 amino acids long. In germline, CDR1 is LNHDA, CDR2 SQIVND (reference sequence). The DNA of the CDR3 is TGTGCCAGTAGTTGGACAGAAGACACTGAAGCTTTCTTT. Protein product: CASSWTEDTEAFF.

The chain links TRBV5-1 to TRBJ1-4; D not certain. Per the germline V gene, CDR1 is SGHRS and CDR2 is YFSETQ. CDR3 length equals 15 residues. V was shortened by 4 bases and J by 3 bases, with 13 bases between the two germline ends. The CDR3 sequence is CASSQSEGSNEKLFF. The CDR3 DNA reads as TGCGCCAGCAGCCAGAGCGAGGGATCTAATGAAAAACTGTTTTTT.

This chain uses TRBV6-8 with TRBJ1-1; 9 positions agree with TRBD1. Germline CDR1 reads MNHGY; CDR2 reads SAAAGT. This CDR3 is 15 amino acids long. Trimming at V came to 5 bases and at J to 6 bases, leaving 10 bases not matched to a gene. CDR3 coding DNA: TGTGCCAGCAGTAAGGACAGGGGTTGGGCCCCTGAAGCTTTCTTT. Its translation: CASSKDRGWAPEAFF.

The CDR3 region has the DNA TGCAGCGTTGAGGTGAGGGACGTCCCCTACGAGCAGTACTTC. The encoded protein is CSVEVRDVPYEQYF. This chain joins TRBV29-1 and TRBJ2-7; D may match TRBD1 or TRBD2 (5 bases each). Trimming removed 3 bases at V and 2 bases at J, with 14 bases between. Germline lookup yields CDR1 SQVTM and CDR2 ANQGSEA. CDR3 size: 14 residues.

This clone counts as medium-sized. This sequence joins TRBV11-3 and TRBJ2-7; 14 bases fit TRBD2. The CDR3 is 14 amino acids. Germline loops: CDR1 SGHNT, CDR2 YENEEA. The V gene end was trimmed by 3 bases and the J gene end by 7 bases; junction bases not matched to a gene: 2. This CDR3 is CASSFGLAGGEQYF. CDR3 in DNA: TGTGCCAGCAGCTTCGGACTAGCGGGGGGTGAGCAGTACTTC.

This clone was seen a handful of times. The rearrangement joins TRBV11-3 to TRBJ1-6; D might be TRBD1 (5 bases). This CDR3 contains 15 residues. V gave up 1 base and J gave up 10 bases, with 14 bases separating them. Germline lookup yields CDR1 SGHNT and CDR2 YENEEA. The CDR3: CASSLGQGYGSPLHF. The CDR3 DNA is TGTGCCAGCAGCTTAGGCCAGGGCTACGGATCACCCCTCCACTTT. The variable domain in full, with the rest retrieved from reference TRBV11-3 and TRBJ1-6, is EAGVVQSPRYKIIEKKQPVAFWCNPISGHNTLYWYLQNLGQGPELLIRYENEEAVDDSQLPKDRFSAERLKGVDSTLKIQPAELGDSAVYLCASSLGQGYGSPLHFGNGTRLTVT.

V is TRBV5-1 and J is TRBJ2-2; the match to TRBD1 covers 9 bases. V gave up 4 bases and J gave up 4 bases; unmatched junction bases: 5. Germline-derived CDR1 and CDR2 are SGHRS and YFSETQ. There are 15 residues in the CDR3. In DNA, the CDR3 is TGCGCCAGCAGCATGGGGACAGGGCCCACCGGGGAGCTGTTTTTT. This encodes CASSMGTGPTGELFF.

CDR3 coding DNA: TGCGCCAGCAGCTTGGAAGTTCAGGCCTCTGGAAACACCATATATTTT. As protein: CASSLEVQASGNTIYF. The rearrangement links TRBV5-1 to TRBJ1-3; D gene unclear. The V gene lost 0 bases and the J gene lost 0 bases, with 10 bases spanning the gap. CDR3 length: 16 residues. Germline V gene data show CDR1 as SGHRS and CDR2 as YFSETQ.